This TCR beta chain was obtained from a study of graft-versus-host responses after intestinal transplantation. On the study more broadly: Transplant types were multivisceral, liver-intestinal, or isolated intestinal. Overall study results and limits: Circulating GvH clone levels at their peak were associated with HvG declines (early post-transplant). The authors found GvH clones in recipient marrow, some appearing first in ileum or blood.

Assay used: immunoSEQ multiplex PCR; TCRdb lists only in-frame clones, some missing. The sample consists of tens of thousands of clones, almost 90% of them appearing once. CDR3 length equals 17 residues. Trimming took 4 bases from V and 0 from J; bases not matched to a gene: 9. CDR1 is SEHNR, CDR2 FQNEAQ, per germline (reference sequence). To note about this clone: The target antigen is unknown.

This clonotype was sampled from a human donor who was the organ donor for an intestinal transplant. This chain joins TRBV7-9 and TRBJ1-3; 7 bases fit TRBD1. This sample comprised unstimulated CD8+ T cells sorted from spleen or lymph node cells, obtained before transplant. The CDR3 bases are TGTGCCAGCAGCTCCGCGGTCGGGACAGTCTCTGGAAACACCATATATTTT. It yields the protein CASSSAVGTVSGNTIYF. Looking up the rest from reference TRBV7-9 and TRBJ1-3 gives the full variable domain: DTGVSQNPRHKITKRGQNVTFRCDPISEHNRLYWYRQTLGQGPEFLTYFQNEAQLEKSRLLSDRFSAERPKGSFSTLEIQRTEQGDSAMYLCASSSAVGTVSGNTIYFGEGSWLTVV.